The rows below give T cell receptor beta chains drawn from one sample of a study of tumor-infiltrating lymphocytes in oesophageal squamous cell carcinoma. TCRdb re-analysed the PCR reads in MiXCR, keeping a single row per CDR3 protein. The repertoire holds around 6,200 distinct CDR3 sequences, with more than 12% as singletons. Sequenced: esophageal tumor tissue. The receptors stem from a male donor with esophageal squamous cell carcinoma. The CDR3 runs from the conserved cysteine through the conserved F or W. D genes are given only for firm matches. A clone size is listed for some rows: how often the clone was seen (once, few, many), or a class if it is expanded.

d_call j_call v_call clone_size cdr3_aa cdr3_nt
. TRBJ2-7 TRBV9 few CASSPTGNPYEQYF TGTGCCAGCAGCCCTACAGGGAACCCCTACGAGCAGTACTTC
. TRBJ2-1 TRBV7-3 large CASSFEAGLSYNEQFF TGTGCCAGCAGCTTCGAAGCGGGCCTCTCCTACAATGAGCAGTTCTTC
. TRBJ2-7 TRBV12-3/TRBV12-4 many CASSQTGLFYEQYF TGTGCCAGCAGTCAAACGGGACTTTTCTACGAGCAGTACTTC
. TRBJ2-5 TRBV5-5 few CASSPDRPNSPLHF TGTGCCAGCAGCCCTGACAGACCTAATTCACCCCTCCACTTC
. TRBJ1-2 TRBV5-1 . CASSLAVGYGYTF TGCGCCAGCAGCTTGGCCGTTGGGTATGGCTACACCTTC
. TRBJ2-1 TRBV7-2 . CASGDNEQFF TGTGCCAGCGGTGACAATGAGCAGTTCTTC
TRBD1 TRBJ2-1 TRBV11-1 . CASSTGQGTETRYF TGTGCCAGCAGCACTGGACAGGGGACAGAGACGCGGTACTTC
TRBD1 TRBJ2-5 TRBV11-3 many CASSLDRGRWETQYF TGTGCCAGCAGCTTAGACAGGGGGCGTTGGGAGACCCAGTACTTC
. TRBJ1-1 TRBV2 many CASRPTGIRNTEAFF TGTGCCAGCAGGCCTACAGGGATAAGGAACACTGAAGCTTTCTTT
. TRBJ2-2 TRBV24-1 medium-sized CATSDLAGGDTGELFF TGTGCCACCAGTGATTTGGCCGGGGGCGACACCGGGGAGCTGTTTTTT
. TRBJ2-3 TRBV7-2 large CASPSSTDTQYF TGTGCCAGCCCTAGCAGCACAGATACGCAGTATTTT
. TRBJ2-7 TRBV6-1 many CASSGYEQYF TGTGCCAGCAGTGGCTACGAGCAGTACTTC
TRBD2 TRBJ2-1 TRBV7-9 medium-sized CASSPNSGGLGNEQFF TGTGCCAGCAGTCCCAATAGCGGGGGGCTGGGCAATGAGCAGTTCTTC
. TRBJ1-2 TRBV9 few CASSVETTAPNYGYTF TGTGCCAGCAGCGTAGAGACGACCGCCCCTAACTATGGCTACACCTTC
TRBD1 TRBJ2-2 TRBV6-4 many CASSQIRTGASTGELFF TGTGCCAGCTCCCAGATTAGGACAGGGGCGAGCACCGGGGAGCTGTTTTTT
. TRBJ2-7 TRBV12-3/TRBV12-4 many CASSFSGGEQYF TGTGCCAGCAGTTTCTCGGGTGGTGAGCAGTACTTC
. TRBJ2-7 TRBV11-2 many CASSPLGADYNEQYF TGTGCCAGCAGCCCGTTGGGAGCGGACTACAATGAGCAGTACTTC
. TRBJ2-7 TRBV19 few CASSHVPSSYNEQYF TGTGCCAGTAGTCATGTGCCTAGCTCCTACAATGAGCAGTACTTC
TRBD1 TRBJ2-3 TRBV19 many CASSQGQGRDTQYF TGTGCCAGTAGCCAGGGACAGGGGAGAGATACGCAGTATTTT
. TRBJ1-1 TRBV10-2 many CASSLQVNTEAFF TGCGCCAGCAGTCTTCAAGTGAACACTGAAGCTTTCTTT
TRBD1 TRBJ2-7 TRBV7-9 many CASSAAGTGAHEQYF TGTGCCAGCAGCGCCGCCGGGACAGGGGCACACGAGCAGTACTTC
. TRBJ1-1 TRBV6-1 many CASSEAHRTTEAFF TGTGCCAGCAGTGAAGCGCACCGTACCACTGAAGCTTTCTTT
. TRBJ2-1 TRBV11-2 medium-sized CASSDVMGNYNEQFF TGTGCCAGCAGCGACGTGATGGGAAACTACAATGAGCAGTTCTTC
TRBD2 TRBJ2-1 TRBV4-2 many CASSQDEGGGAYNEQFF TGTGCCAGCAGCCAAGATGAGGGCGGGGGGGCCTACAATGAGCAGTTCTTC
. TRBJ1-1 TRBV4-2 . CASSQEGVAFF TGTGCCAGCAGCCAAGAGGGGGTTGCTTTCTTT
. TRBJ1-4 TRBV14 . CASSRVGGAEKLFF TGTGCCAGCAGCCGTGTGGGGGGCGCGGAAAAACTGTTTTTT
. TRBJ1-4 TRBV18 many CASSMSGVEKLFF TGTGCCAGCTCAATGTCAGGGGTGGAAAAACTGTTTTTT
. TRBJ2-5 TRBV7-6 medium-sized CASSLGESEQYF TGTGCCAGCAGCTTAGGCGAGTCGGAGCAGTACTTC
. TRBJ1-1 TRBV12-5 medium-sized CASGPGRGNGNTEAFF TGTGCTAGTGGCCCTGGACGGGGAAACGGGAACACTGAAGCTTTCTTT
. TRBJ2-1 TRBV11-3 many CASSSSALARSYNEQFF TGTGCCAGCAGCTCATCGGCCTTAGCACGCTCCTACAATGAGCAGTTCTTC
. TRBJ2-1 TRBV20-1 . CSASSQAVPSHYNEQFF TGCAGTGCTAGTAGTCAGGCTGTACCTTCTCATTACAATGAGCAGTTCTTC
. TRBJ1-6 TRBV5-6 medium-sized CASSLEGSGNSPLHF TGTGCCAGCAGCTTGGAGGGCAGCGGCAATTCACCCCTCCACTTT
TRBD1 TRBJ2-1 TRBV7-2 large CASSPRTGEVNEQFF TGTGCCAGCAGCCCTCGGACAGGGGAGGTCAATGAGCAGTTCTTC
. TRBJ2-3 TRBV5-1 many CASSLRSATDTQYF TGCGCCAGCAGCTTGAGGTCAGCTACAGATACGCAGTATTTT